The 25 T cell receptor beta chains below all came from one sample that was sequenced in a study of T cell responses to AZD1222 COVID-19 vaccine. Profiling relied on immunoSEQ multiplex PCR, and the TCRdb table lists in-frame clones only, not all of them. The repertoire holds about 150,000 clones, more than 70% seen once, with around 16% in the top ten. The material sequenced was peripheral blood, taken on day 0 of AZD1222 vaccination. Every receptor here comes from an adult in good health.

CDR3 coding DNA: TGTGCCAGTAGTATTGCTCGAGGGGGTGGCTACACCTTC. Amino acids: CASSIARGGGYTF. This rearrangement joins TRBV19 to TRBJ1-2; tentatively, D is TRBD1 (6 bases). CDR3 length equals 13 residues. Germline CDR1 is LNHDA and CDR2 is SQIVND (reference sequence). V shed 3 bases and J shed 7 bases, with 12 bases lying between them.

V is TRBV9 and J is TRBJ2-1; 13 positions agree with TRBD2. V was pared by 0 bases and J by 15 bases, with 9 bases of the junction left unmatched. Germline V lookup: CDR1 SGDLS, CDR2 YYNGEE. CDR3 length: 15 amino acids. Written as DNA, the CDR3 is TGTGCCAGCAGCGTAGAAACTAGCGGGGGGGCCAATGCGTTCTTC. The encoded protein is CASSVETSGGANAFF.

This sequence joins TRBV14 and TRBJ2-7; possibly TRBD1 or TRBD2 for D (5 bases each). Germline assignment: CDR1 SGHDN and CDR2 FVKESK. The CDR3 has 13 residues. V dropped 6 bases and J dropped 6 bases, with 15 bases sitting between them. The CDR3, as DNA: TGTGCCAGCAGTCCAAAGTGGGGGACCGAGCAGTACTTC. As protein: CASSPKWGTEQYF.

This chain uses TRBV7-9 with TRBJ1-2; 8 positions match TRBD1. The CDR3 length is 16 residues. The V segment lost 5 bases and the J segment 0 bases; nucleotides outside the gene matches: 8. The germline gives CDR1 SEHNR, CDR2 FQNEAQ (reference sequence). CDR3: CASSPGGTGSNYGYTF. The CDR3 bases are TGTGCCAGCAGCCCTGGGGGGACAGGTTCTAACTATGGCTACACCTTC.

DNA of the CDR3: TGCGCCAGCGGTGATCGCGGGGGCCAATCCGGGGAGCTGTTTTTT. Its protein product is CASGDRGGQSGELFF. The J gene is TRBJ2-2, the V gene TRBV5-1; possibly TRBD2 for D (7 bases). With 7 bases removed from V and 6 bases from J, the gap between germline ends came to 19 bases. This CDR3 contains 15 residues. Looked up from germline, CDR1 is SGHRS and CDR2 is YFSETQ.

V is TRBV5-1 and J is TRBJ1-2; D not certain. Germline V gene sequence: CDR1 SGHRS, CDR2 YFSETQ. CDR3 length equals 13 residues. Trimming cost V 0 bases and J 6 bases, with 9 bases left between them. CDR3 in DNA: TGCGCCAGCAGCTTGGCCGGAGAACATGGCTACACCTTC. It specifies CASSLAGEHGYTF.

A word on this clone: The sample has other DNA sequences that encode this CDR3 too. This chain joins TRBV5-1 and TRBJ1-5; D gene uncertain. From germline, CDR1 is SGHRS and CDR2 YFSETQ. CDR3 length: 14 residues. V was clipped by 0 bases and J by 4 bases, with 8 bases between them. The CDR3 protein is CASSLGGGNQPQHF. CDR3 nucleotide sequence: TGCGCCAGCAGCTTGGGTGGCGGGAATCAGCCCCAGCATTTT.

The chain links TRBV6-2 or TRBV6-3 to TRBJ1-5, with a possible D match to TRBD1 (5 bases). The CDR3 has 15 amino acids. Trimming shortened V by 2 bases and J by 2 bases, and 10 bases separated the two germline ends. The V gene's germline CDR1 is MNHEY and CDR2 SVGEGT. The CDR3 DNA follows: TGTGCCAGCAGTTACCGGCAGGGACGCAATCAGCCCCAGCATTTT. This sequence encodes CASSYRQGRNQPQHF.

V gene TRBV2 combines with J gene TRBJ2-7; the D call may be TRBD1 or TRBD2 (6 bases each). Germline CDR1 reads SNHLY; CDR2 reads FYNNEI. This CDR3 region has 16 residues. V was clipped by 0 bases and J by 5 bases, with 17 bases between them. CDR3 in amino acids: CASSEARGGFANEQYF. The CDR3 region has the DNA TGTGCCAGCAGTGAAGCTAGAGGGGGGTTTGCCAACGAGCAGTACTTC.

The V call is TRBV7-2, the J call TRBJ1-5; weak D call: TRBD1 (5 bases). The CDR3 has 15 residues. In germline, CDR1 is SGHTA, CDR2 FQGNSA. Trimming took off 5 bases at V and 3 bases at J, with 14 bases between the two ends. This CDR3 is CASSTMGLPNQPQHF. As DNA, the CDR3 is TGTGCCAGCAGCACGATGGGACTCCCCAATCAGCCCCAGCATTTT.

This clone was observed a single time. The chain has TRBV5-1 and TRBJ2-3; D ambiguous. This CDR3 has 15 residues. V lost 3 bases, J lost 3 bases, and 14 bases lay in between. In germline, CDR1 is SGHRS, CDR2 YFSETQ. The CDR3 region is CASSSGPGTTDTQYF. DNA of the CDR3: TGCGCCAGCAGCTCTGGCCCTGGTACAACAGATACGCAGTATTTT. Drawing the rest from reference TRBV5-1 and TRBJ2-3, the complete variable domain is KAGVTQTPRYLIKTRGQQVTLSCSPISGHRSVSWYQQTPGQGLQFLFEYFSETQRNKGNFPGRFSGRQFSNSRSEMNVSTLELGDSALYLCASSSGPGTTDTQYFGPGTRLTVL.

The gene calls are TRBV5-4 and TRBJ2-7; tentatively, D is TRBD1 or TRBD2 (5 bases each). The germline gives CDR1 SGHNT, CDR2 YYREEE (reference sequence). CDR3 length equals 15 residues. Between the trimmed V and J ends, which lost 0 bases and 0 bases, there was a span of 10 bases. CDR3 in amino acids: CASSLAGDLSYEQYF. Here the CDR3 DNA reads TGTGCCAGCAGCTTGGCCGGGGACCTCTCCTACGAGCAGTACTTC.

The chain links TRBV14 to TRBJ1-1; D is uncertain. Trimming pared 0 bases from V and 1 base from J, leaving 9 bases between. This CDR3 has 15 amino acids. Per the germline V gene, CDR1 is SGHDN and CDR2 is FVKESK. The CDR3 nucleotides read TGTGCCAGCAGCCAAGAAGCAGGAACGAACACTGAAGCTTTCTTT. Residues: CASSQEAGTNTEAFF. Based on the CDR3 plus reference TRBV14 and TRBJ1-1, the full variable domain is EAGVTQFPSHSVIEKGQTVTLRCDPISGHDNLYWYRRVMGKEIKFLLHFVKESKQDESGMPNNRFLAERTGGTYSTLKVQPAELEDSGVYFCASSQEAGTNTEAFFGQGTRLTVV.

The rearrangement joins TRBV15 to TRBJ1-3; D is unresolved. Between the trimmed V and J ends, which lost 0 bases and 0 bases, there was a span of 9 bases. The CDR3 has 16 residues. Germline loops: CDR1 LNHNV, CDR2 YYDKDF (reference sequence). The CDR3 DNA follows: TGTGCCACCAGCAGAGAGGGTGGATTCTCTGGAAACACCATATATTTT. Translated: CATSREGGFSGNTIYF.

The chain couples TRBV18 to TRBJ2-4, with 7 bases fitting TRBD1. V was clipped by 2 bases and J by 3 bases; unmatched bases: 1. The CDR3 runs 14 residues. Germline lookup yields CDR1 KGHSH and CDR2 LQKENI. CDR3 region: CASSPAGGKNIQYF. CDR3 DNA sequence: TGTGCCAGCTCACCAGCAGGGGGCAAAAACATTCAGTACTTC.

V and J are TRBV15 and TRBJ1-5, with D hard to call. There are 16 residues in the CDR3. Germline V lookup: CDR1 LNHNV, CDR2 YYDKDF (reference sequence). The V end was cut by 0 bases, the J end by 0 bases, with 9 bases between. In DNA, the CDR3 is TGTGCCACCAGCAGAGATCTGTCCGTTAGCAATCAGCCCCAGCATTTT. Protein sequence: CATSRDLSVSNQPQHF. Full variable domain (rest looked up from reference TRBV15 and TRBJ1-5): DAMVIQNPRYQVTQFGKPVTLSCSQTLNHNVMYWYQQKSSQAPKLLFHYYDKDFNNEADTPDNFQSRRPNTSFCFLDIRSPGLGDTAMYLCATSRDLSVSNQPQHFGDGTRLSIL.

V and J are TRBV7-9 and TRBJ1-3; tentative D call: TRBD1 (5 bases). V lost 6 bases to trimming and J lost 3 bases, with 12 bases between them. The CDR3 extends over 14 amino acids. Germline V lookup: CDR1 SEHNR, CDR2 FQNEAQ (reference sequence). The CDR3 DNA follows: TGTGCCAGCAGGTCCCTAGGGGTTGGAAACACCATATATTTT. Amino acid sequence: CASRSLGVGNTIYF. The full variable domain, with the rest looked up from reference TRBV7-9 and TRBJ1-3, is DTGVSQNPRHKITKRGQNVTFRCDPISEHNRLYWYRQTLGQGPEFLTYFQNEAQLEKSRLLSDRFSAERPKGSFSTLEIQRTEQGDSAMYLCASRSLGVGNTIYFGEGSWLTVV.

This chain joins TRBV30 and TRBJ1-1; D gene ambiguous. The germline V gene has CDR1 GTSNPN and CDR2 SVGIG (reference sequence). The CDR3 runs 13 residues. V gave up 2 bases and J gave up 4 bases, with 11 bases separating them. The CDR3 DNA follows: TGTGCCTGGAGTATAGGGCGGACCACTGAAGCTTTCTTT. Amino acids: CAWSIGRTTEAFF.

The gene calls are TRBV18 and TRBJ1-5, with D possibly TRBD1 on 6 matching bases. V lost 4 bases to trimming and J lost 0 bases, with 13 bases between them. The CDR3 has 16 amino acids. In germline, CDR1 is KGHSH, CDR2 LQKENI. The CDR3 DNA is TGTGCCAGCTCACACTCGGACAGAGCTAGCAATCAGCCCCAGCATTTT. It yields the protein CASSHSDRASNQPQHF.

The rearrangement links TRBV23-1 to TRBJ1-1; 10 nucleotides agree with TRBD1. TRBV23-1 is labeled an ORF, and its function is uncertain. The junction had 5 bases not matched to a gene; V was cut back by 2 bases and J by 5 bases. This CDR3 spans 15 amino acids. CDR3 nucleotides: TGCGCCAGCAGTCAACTAGACAGGGGGCAGACTGAAGCTTTCTTT. It translates to CASSQLDRGQTEAFF.

The chain uses TRBV19 and TRBJ2-7, with 9 bases fitting TRBD1. Per the germline V gene, CDR1 is LNHDA and CDR2 is SQIVND (reference sequence). The V gene end was trimmed by 6 bases and the J gene end by 3 bases; junction bases not matched to a gene: 6. CDR3 length: 14 amino acids. CDR3 nucleotide sequence: TGTGCCAGTAGCACCGGGACAGGGATCTACGAGCAGTACTTC. Protein product: CASSTGTGIYEQYF.

This chain uses TRBV7-2 with TRBJ1-4, with 7 bases that match TRBD1. The CDR3 is 18 residues long. CDR1 SGHTA and CDR2 FQGNSA come from the germline V gene. The V and J ends lost 4 bases and 7 bases, in that order; junction bases with no gene match: 18. The CDR3 DNA is TGTGCCAGCAGCTGGAGGGCCTCAAACAGGGGTAGAAGTGAAAAACTGTTTTTT. Encoded protein: CASSWRASNRGRSEKLFF.

This clone occurred once. V gene TRBV5-1 combines with J gene TRBJ1-6; perhaps TRBD1 as D (5 bases). Trimming took 5 bases from V and 8 from J, leaving 11 bases between them. Germline lookup yields CDR1 SGHRS and CDR2 YFSETQ. The CDR3 covers 13 residues. Here the CDR3 reads CASRLQEDSPLHF. DNA of the CDR3: TGCGCCAGCAGGTTACAGGAAGATTCACCCCTCCACTTT.

The rearrangement links TRBV7-3 to TRBJ1-5; the D gene is possibly TRBD1 (6 bases). Germline CDR1 SGHTA, CDR2 FQGTGA. The V end was cut by 3 bases, the J end by 0 bases, with 12 bases between. This CDR3 is 16 amino acids long. The chain's CDR3 is CASSLSGQHSNQPQHF. The CDR3 DNA reads TGTGCCAGCAGCTTGTCAGGACAGCATAGCAATCAGCCCCAGCATTTT.

The CDR3 loop reads CASSPIITGTGELFF. In DNA form, the CDR3 reads TGTGCCAGCTCACCAATCATTACCGGAACCGGGGAGCTGTTTTTT. V is TRBV18 and J is TRBJ2-2; no definite D call. Per the germline V gene, CDR1 is KGHSH and CDR2 is LQKENI. Trimming shortened V by 2 bases and J by 5 bases, and 12 bases separated the two germline ends. The CDR3 extends over 15 amino acids. Variable domain in full (rest from reference TRBV18 and TRBJ2-2): NAGVMQNPRHLVRRRGQEARLRCSPMKGHSHVYWYRQLPEEGLKFMVYLQKENIIDESGMPKERFSAEFPKEGPSILRIQQVVRGDSAAYFCASSPIITGTGELFFGEGSRLTVL.